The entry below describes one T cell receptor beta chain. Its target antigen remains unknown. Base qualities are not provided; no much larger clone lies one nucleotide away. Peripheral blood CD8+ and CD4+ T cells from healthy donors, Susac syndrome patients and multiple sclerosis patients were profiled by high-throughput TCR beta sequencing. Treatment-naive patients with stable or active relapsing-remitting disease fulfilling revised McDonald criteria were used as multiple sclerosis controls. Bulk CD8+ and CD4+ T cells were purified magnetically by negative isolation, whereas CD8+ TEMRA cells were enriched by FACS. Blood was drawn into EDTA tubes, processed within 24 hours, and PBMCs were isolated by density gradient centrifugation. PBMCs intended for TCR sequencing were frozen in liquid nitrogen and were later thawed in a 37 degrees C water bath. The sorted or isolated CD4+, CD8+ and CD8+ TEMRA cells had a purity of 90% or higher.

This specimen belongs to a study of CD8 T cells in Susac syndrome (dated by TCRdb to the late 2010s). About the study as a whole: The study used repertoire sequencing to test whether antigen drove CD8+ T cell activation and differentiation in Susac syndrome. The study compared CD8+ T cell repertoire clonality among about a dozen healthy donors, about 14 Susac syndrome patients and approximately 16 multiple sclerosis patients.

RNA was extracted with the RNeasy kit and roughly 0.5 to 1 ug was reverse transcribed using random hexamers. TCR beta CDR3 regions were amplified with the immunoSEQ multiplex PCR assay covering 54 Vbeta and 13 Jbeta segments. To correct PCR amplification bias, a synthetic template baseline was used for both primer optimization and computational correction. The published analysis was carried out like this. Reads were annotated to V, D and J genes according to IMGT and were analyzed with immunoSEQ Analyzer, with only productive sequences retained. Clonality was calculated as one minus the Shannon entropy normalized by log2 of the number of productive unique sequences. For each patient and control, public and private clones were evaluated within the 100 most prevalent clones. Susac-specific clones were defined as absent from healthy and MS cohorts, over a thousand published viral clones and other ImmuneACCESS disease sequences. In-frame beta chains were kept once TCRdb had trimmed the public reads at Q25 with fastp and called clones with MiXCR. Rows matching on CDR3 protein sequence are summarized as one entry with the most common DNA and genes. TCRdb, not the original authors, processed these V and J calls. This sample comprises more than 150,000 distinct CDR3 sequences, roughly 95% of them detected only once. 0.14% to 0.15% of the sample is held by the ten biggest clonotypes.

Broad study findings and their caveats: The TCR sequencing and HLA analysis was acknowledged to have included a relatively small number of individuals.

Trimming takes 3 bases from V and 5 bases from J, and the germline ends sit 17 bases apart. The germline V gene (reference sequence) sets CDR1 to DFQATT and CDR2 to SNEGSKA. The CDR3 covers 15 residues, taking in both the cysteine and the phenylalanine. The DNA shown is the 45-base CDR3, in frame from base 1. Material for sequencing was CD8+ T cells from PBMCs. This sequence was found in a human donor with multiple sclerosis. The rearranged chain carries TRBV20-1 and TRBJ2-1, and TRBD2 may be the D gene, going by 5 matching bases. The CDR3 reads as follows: CSARAFLELDNEQFF. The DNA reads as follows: TGCAGTGCTAGGGCCTTTCTCGAACTAGACAATGAGCAGTTCTTC.